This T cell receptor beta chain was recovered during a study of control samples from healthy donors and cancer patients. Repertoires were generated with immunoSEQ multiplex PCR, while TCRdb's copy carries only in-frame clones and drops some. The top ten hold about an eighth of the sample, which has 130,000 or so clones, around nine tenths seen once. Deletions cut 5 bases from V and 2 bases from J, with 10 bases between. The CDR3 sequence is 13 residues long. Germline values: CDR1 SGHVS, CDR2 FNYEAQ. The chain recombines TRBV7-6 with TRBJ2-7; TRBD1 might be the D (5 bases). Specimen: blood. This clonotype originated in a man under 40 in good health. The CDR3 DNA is TGTGCCAGCAGCATCGACAGCACCTACGAGCAGTACGTC. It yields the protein CASSIDSTYEQYV.